This T cell receptor (beta chain) was sequenced in a study of shared clonotypes between healthy human individuals. Overall study findings and caveats: Non-shared clonotypes showed lower generation probabilities than clonotypes common to all four donors. The small donor group covered limited genetic and exposure diversity. The study sampled only blood, and tissue repertoires likely differ.

In the naive CD8 group, cells lacked CD45RO and were positively selected for CCR7, so terminally differentiated effector memory CD45RA+ cells were left out. Points on this clone: Its antigen is currently unknown.

The CDR3 is 14 amino acids. Germline loops: CDR1 SGHAT, CDR2 FQNNGV. Deletions cut 1 base from V and 6 bases from J, with 10 bases between. The assay was carried out at the deep level. Assay used: immunoSEQ multiplex PCR; TCRdb lists only in-frame clones, some missing. The top ten clones hold roughly 1.1% of a sample with millions of clones, about 95% of them seen once. Sequenced: naive CD8+ T cells sorted from blood. The chain employs TRBV11-2 and TRBJ2-1, with no clear D. This receptor was obtained from a man between 18 and 29 years old in good health. CDR3 sequence reads: CASSLGYGPNEQFF. CDR3 nucleotide sequence: TGTGCCAGCAGCTTAGGATATGGCCCCAATGAGCAGTTCTTC.